The sequence of this TCR beta chain was determined in a study of neurological immune-mediated disorders. V lost 6 bases to trimming and J lost 5 bases; unmatched junction nucleotides: 10. Germline V lookup: CDR1 DFQATT, CDR2 SNEGSKA (reference sequence). The CDR3 is 14 residues long. Every sequencing run gave over 200 million TCR-beta sequences, taken from 15-18 subjects. TCRdb re-analysed the 5' RACE reads in MiXCR, keeping a single row per CDR3 protein. The data contain tens of thousands of distinct CDR3 sequences, around 13% of them singletons. Findings of the study overall: TCR-beta repertoires seemed private in all groups, with no expanded CDR3 amino acid sequences shared.

By share, this clonotype ranks as medium-sized (0.01 to 0.1%). Its antigen is undetermined. Time point meaning: longitudinal time-point 1 (baseline). Sequenced: PBMCs. J is TRBJ1-2 and V is TRBV20-1, with 9 bases matching TRBD1. The TCR originated in a female donor with HTLV-1-associated myelopathy (HAM/TSP). The CDR3 DNA reads TGCAGTGCACAACAGGGGGCCTCTTCGTATGGCTACACCTTC. Its translation is CSAQQGASSYGYTF.